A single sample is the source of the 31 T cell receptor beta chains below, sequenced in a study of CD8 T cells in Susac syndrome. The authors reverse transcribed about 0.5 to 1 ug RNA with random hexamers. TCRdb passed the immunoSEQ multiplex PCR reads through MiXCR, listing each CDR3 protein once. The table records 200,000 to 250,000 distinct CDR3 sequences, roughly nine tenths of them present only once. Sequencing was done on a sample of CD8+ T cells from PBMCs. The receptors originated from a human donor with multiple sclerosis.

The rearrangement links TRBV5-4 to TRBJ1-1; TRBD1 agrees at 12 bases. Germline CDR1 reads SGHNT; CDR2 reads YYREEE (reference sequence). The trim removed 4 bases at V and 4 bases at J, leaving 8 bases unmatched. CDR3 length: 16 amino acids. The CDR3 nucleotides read TGTGCCAGCAGCAGTCGGGACAGGGGGCTGGGCACTGAAGCTTTCTTT. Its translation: CASSSRDRGLGTEAFF.

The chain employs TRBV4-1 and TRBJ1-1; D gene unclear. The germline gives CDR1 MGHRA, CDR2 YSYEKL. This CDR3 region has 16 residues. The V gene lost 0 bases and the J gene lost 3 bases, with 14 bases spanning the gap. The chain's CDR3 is CASSQDRATVDTEAFF. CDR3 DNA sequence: TGCGCCAGCAGCCAAGACCGAGCAACCGTAGACACTGAAGCTTTCTTT.

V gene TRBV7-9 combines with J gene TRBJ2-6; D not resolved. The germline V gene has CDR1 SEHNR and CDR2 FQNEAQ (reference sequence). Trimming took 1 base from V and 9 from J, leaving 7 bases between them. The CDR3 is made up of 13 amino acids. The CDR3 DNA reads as TGTGCCAGCAGCTTAGTAGGGTACAACGTCCTGACTTTC. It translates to CASSLVGYNVLTF.

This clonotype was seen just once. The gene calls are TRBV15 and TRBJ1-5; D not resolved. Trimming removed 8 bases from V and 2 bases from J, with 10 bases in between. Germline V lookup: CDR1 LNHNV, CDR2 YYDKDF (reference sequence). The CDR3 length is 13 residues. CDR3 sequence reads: CATRDEGNQPQHF. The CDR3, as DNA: TGTGCCACCCGGGATGAGGGCAATCAGCCCCAGCATTTT.

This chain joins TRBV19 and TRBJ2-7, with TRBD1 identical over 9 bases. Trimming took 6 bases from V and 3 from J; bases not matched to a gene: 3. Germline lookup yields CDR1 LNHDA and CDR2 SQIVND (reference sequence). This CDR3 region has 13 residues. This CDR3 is CASRGTGNYEQYF. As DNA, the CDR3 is TGTGCCAGTAGGGGGACAGGGAACTACGAGCAGTACTTC.

This chain's CDR3 is CASSKEVDLQLMGLDTEAFF. In nucleotides, the CDR3 is TGTGCCAGCAGCAAAGAAGTGGACCTACAACTAATGGGTTTGGACACTGAAGCTTTCTTT. The chain recombines TRBV21-1 with TRBJ1-1. TRBV21-1 has pseudogene status. The CDR3 has 20 amino acids.

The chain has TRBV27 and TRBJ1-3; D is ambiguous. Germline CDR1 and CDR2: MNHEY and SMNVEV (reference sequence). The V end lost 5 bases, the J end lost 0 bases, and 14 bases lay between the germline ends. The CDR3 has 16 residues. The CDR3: CASSIPQLHSGNTIYF. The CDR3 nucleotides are TGTGCCAGCAGTATCCCTCAGCTGCACTCTGGAAACACCATATATTTT.

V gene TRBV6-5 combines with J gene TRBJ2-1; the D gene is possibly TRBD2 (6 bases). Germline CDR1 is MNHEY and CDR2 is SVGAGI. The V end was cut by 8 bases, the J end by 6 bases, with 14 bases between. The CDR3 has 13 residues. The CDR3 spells CASGPGVRNEQFF. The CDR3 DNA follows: TGTGCCAGCGGCCCGGGAGTCCGCAATGAGCAGTTCTTC.

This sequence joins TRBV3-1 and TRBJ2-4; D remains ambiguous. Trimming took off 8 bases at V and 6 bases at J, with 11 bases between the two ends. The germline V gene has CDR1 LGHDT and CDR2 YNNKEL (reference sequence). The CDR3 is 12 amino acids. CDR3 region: CASSGPRNIQYF. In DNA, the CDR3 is TGTGCCAGCTCCGGGCCACGAAACATTCAGTACTTC.

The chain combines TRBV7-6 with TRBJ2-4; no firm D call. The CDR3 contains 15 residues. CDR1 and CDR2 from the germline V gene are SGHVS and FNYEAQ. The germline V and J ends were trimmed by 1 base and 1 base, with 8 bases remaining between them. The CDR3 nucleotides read TGTGCCAGCAGCTTAGGAGAGACGGCCAAAAACATTCAGTACTTC. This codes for CASSLGETAKNIQYF.

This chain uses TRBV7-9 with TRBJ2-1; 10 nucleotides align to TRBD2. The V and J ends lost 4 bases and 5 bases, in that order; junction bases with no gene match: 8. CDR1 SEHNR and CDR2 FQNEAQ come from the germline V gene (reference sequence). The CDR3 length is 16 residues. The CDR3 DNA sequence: TGTGCCAGCAGCTACCGGCTAGCGGGAGTGGACAATGAGCAGTTCTTC. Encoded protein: CASSYRLAGVDNEQFF.

CDR3 bases: TGTGCCAGCAGTCTCCCGTCTAGCTCCTACGAGCAGTACTTC. This translates into CASSLPSSSYEQYF. The chain recombines TRBV6-6 with TRBJ2-7; D is ambiguous. V shed 5 bases and J shed 0 bases, with 11 bases lying between them. The V gene's germline CDR1 is MNHNY and CDR2 SVGAGI (reference sequence). There are 14 residues in the CDR3.

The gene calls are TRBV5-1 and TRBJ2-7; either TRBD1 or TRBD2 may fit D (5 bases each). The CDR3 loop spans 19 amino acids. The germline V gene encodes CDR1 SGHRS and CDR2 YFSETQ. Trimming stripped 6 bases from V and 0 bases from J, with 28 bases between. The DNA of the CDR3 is TGCGCCAGCACCCCCACCGGGACCGATCGCCCTTCTTTCTCCTACGAGCAGTACTTC. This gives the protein CASTPTGTDRPSFSYEQYF. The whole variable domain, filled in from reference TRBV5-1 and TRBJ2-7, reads KAGVTQTPRYLIKTRGQQVTLSCSPISGHRSVSWYQQTPGQGLQFLFEYFSETQRNKGNFPGRFSGRQFSNSRSEMNVSTLELGDSALYLCASTPTGTDRPSFSYEQYFGPGTRLTVT.

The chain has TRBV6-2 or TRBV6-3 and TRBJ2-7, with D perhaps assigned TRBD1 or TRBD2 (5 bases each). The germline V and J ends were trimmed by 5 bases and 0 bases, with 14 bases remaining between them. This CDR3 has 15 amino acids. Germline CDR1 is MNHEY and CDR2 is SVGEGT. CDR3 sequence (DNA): TGTGCCAGCAGTCCCGGGGCTTTAAGCTCCTACGAGCAGTACTTC. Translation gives CASSPGALSSYEQYF.

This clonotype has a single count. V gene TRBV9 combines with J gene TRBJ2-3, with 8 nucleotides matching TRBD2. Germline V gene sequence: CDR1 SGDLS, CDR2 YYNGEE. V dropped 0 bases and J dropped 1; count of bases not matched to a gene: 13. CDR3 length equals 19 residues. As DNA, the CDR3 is TGTGCCAGCAGCGTAGAGGGGATCCGAGCGGGGGCGCGCACAGATACGCAGTATTTT. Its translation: CASSVEGIRAGARTDTQYF.

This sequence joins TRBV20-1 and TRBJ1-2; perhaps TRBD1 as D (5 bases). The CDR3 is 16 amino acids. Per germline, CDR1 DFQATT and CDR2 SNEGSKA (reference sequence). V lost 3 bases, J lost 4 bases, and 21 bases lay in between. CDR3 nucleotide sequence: TGCAGTGCTAGGCCCCAGAGACAGATAGGGGTCTATGGCTACACCTTC. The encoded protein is CSARPQRQIGVYGYTF.

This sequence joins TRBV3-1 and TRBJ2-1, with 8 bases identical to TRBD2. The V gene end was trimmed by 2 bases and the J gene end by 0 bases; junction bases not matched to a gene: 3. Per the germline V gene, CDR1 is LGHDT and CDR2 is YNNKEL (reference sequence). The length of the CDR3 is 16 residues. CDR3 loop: CASSQLSGSSYNEQFF. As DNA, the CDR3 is TGTGCCAGCAGCCAATTAAGCGGGAGCTCCTACAATGAGCAGTTCTTC.

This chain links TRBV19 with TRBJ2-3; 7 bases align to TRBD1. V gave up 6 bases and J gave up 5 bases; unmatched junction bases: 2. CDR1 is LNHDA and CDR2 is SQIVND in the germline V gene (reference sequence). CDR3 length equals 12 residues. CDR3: CASRQGIDTQYF. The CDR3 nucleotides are TGTGCCAGTAGACAGGGGATAGATACGCAGTATTTT.

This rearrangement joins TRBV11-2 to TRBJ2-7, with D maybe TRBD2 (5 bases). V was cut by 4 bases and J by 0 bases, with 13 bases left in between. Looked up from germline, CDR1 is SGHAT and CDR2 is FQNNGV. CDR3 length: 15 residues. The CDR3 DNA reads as TGTGCCAGCAGCTGGGGAGAAGCGGTCTCCTACGAGCAGTACTTC. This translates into CASSWGEAVSYEQYF.

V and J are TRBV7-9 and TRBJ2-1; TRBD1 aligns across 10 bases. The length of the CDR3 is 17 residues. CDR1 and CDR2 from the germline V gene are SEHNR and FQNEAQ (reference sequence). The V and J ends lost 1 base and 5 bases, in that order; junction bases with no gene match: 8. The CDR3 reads CASSLGTGGYTDNEQFF. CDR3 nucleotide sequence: TGTGCCAGCAGCTTAGGGACAGGGGGATACACAGACAATGAGCAGTTCTTC.

The CDR3 reads CASSLAKAGPNTEAFF. CDR3 DNA sequence: TGTGCCAGCAGCTTAGCGAAGGCAGGGCCGAACACTGAAGCTTTCTTT. The rearrangement links TRBV7-9 to TRBJ1-1; possible D gene TRBD1, 5 bases. Germline V CDR1 and CDR2: SEHNR, FQNEAQ (reference sequence). This CDR3 comprises 16 residues. Trimming took off 0 bases at V and 1 base at J, with 12 bases between the two ends.

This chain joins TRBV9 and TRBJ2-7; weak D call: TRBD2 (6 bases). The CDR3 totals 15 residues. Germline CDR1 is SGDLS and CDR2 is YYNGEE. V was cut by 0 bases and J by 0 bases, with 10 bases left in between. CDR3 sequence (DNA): TGTGCCAGCAGCGTAGACGGAGGGTACTCCTACGAGCAGTACTTC. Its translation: CASSVDGGYSYEQYF.

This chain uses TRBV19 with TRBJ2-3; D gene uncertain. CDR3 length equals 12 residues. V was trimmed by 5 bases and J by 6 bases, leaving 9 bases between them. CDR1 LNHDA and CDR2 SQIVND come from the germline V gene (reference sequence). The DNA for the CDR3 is TGTGCCAGTAGTGTGGCTTACGATACGCAGTATTTT. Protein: CASSVAYDTQYF.

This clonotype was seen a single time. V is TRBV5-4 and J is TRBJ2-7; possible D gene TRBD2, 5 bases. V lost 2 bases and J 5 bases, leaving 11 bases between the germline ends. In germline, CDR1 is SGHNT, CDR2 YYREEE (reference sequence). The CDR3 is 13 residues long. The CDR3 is CASSFPGADEQYF. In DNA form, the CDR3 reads TGTGCCAGCAGCTTCCCAGGAGCGGACGAGCAGTACTTC.

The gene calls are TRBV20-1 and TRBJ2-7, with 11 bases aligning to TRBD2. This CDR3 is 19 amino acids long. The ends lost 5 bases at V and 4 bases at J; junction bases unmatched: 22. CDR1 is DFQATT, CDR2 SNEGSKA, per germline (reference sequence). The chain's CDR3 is CSALEVPSTSGRFEYEQYF. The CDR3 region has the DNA TGCAGTGCTCTAGAAGTACCGAGTACTAGCGGGAGATTTGAGTACGAGCAGTACTTC.

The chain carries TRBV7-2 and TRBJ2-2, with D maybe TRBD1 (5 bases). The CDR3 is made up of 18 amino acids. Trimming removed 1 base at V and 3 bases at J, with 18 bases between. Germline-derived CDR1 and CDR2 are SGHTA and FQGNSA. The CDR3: CASSLEGLAGYDTGELFF. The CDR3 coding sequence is TGTGCCAGCAGCTTAGAGGGGCTGGCAGGGTATGACACCGGGGAGCTGTTTTTT.

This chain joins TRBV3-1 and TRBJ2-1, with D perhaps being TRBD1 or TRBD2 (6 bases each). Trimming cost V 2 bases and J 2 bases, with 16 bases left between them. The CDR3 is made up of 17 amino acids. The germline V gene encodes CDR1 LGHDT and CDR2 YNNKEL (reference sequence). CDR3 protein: CASSQSNGGPPYNEQFF. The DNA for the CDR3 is TGTGCCAGCAGCCAAAGCAATGGGGGGCCCCCCTACAATGAGCAGTTCTTC.

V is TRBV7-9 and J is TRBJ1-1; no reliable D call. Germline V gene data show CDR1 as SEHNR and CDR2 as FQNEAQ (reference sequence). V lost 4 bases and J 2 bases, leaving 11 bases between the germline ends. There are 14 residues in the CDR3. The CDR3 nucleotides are TGTGCCAGCAGCTCGAGGGCGGGTAACACTGAAGCTTTCTTT. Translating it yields CASSSRAGNTEAFF.

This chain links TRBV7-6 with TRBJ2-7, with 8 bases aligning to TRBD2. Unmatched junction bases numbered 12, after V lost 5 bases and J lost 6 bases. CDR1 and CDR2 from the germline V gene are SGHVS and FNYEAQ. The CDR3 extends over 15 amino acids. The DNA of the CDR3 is TGTGCCAGCAGCCCCGCTCCGGGACTAGGGCCCGAGCAGTACTTC. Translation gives CASSPAPGLGPEQYF.

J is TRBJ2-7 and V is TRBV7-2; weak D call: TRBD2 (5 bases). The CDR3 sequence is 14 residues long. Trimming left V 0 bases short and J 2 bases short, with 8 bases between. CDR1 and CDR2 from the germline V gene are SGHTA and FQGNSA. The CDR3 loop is CASSLAPGTYEQYF. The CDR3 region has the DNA TGTGCCAGCAGCTTAGCGCCGGGGACCTACGAGCAGTACTTC.

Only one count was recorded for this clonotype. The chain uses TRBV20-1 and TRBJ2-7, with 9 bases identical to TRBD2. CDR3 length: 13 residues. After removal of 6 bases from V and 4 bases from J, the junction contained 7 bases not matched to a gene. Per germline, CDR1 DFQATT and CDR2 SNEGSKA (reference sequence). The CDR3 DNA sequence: TGCAGTGCCGTTAGCGGGGGACTTTACGAGCAGTACTTC. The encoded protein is CSAVSGGLYEQYF.